Below are 23 T cell receptor beta chains sequenced from a single sample in a study of T cell responses to AZD1222 COVID-19 vaccine. The data were produced by immunoSEQ multiplex PCR, yet TCRdb's version contains in-frame clones alone and is incomplete. The sample holds around 160,000 clones; roughly 94% are singletons and the top ten take 1% to 1.5%. This specimen consisted of peripheral blood, obtained 28 days after the second AZD1222 dose. These receptors were obtained from an adult who received the AZD1222 COVID-19 vaccine.

This clone was recorded a few times. As DNA, the CDR3 is TGTGCCAGCAGCGGACATCACACTGAAGCTTTCTTT. Translation: CASSGHHTEAFF. The V gene is TRBV9, the J gene TRBJ1-1; D is undetermined. Germline CDR1 reads SGDLS; CDR2 reads YYNGEE. The CDR3 spans 12 residues. Trimming shortened V by 3 bases and J by 3 bases, and 6 bases separated the two germline ends.

This clone appeared a few times. V is TRBV7-9 and J is TRBJ2-7, with D possibly being TRBD1 (7 bases). V lost 3 bases and J lost 7, with 13 bases in between. Germline assignment: CDR1 SEHNR and CDR2 FQNEAQ (reference sequence). There are 13 residues in the CDR3. In nucleotides, the CDR3 is TGTGCCAGCAGCTTGGAGGGGGCGCGTGAGCAGTACTTC. It yields the protein CASSLEGAREQYF.

V gene TRBV18 combines with J gene TRBJ2-7; D possibly matches TRBD1 or TRBD2 (5 bases each). Germline CDR1 KGHSH, CDR2 LQKENI. The V and J ends lost 2 bases and 5 bases respectively, with 19 bases between them. CDR3 length equals 16 residues. CDR3 in amino acids: CASSPGTGRLADEQYF. The CDR3 nucleotides are TGTGCCAGCTCACCAGGGACGGGACGCCTGGCTGACGAGCAGTACTTC.

This clone showed up just once. The chain is built from TRBV18 and TRBJ1-1, with 7 bases fitting TRBD1. CDR3 length: 15 residues. Germline CDR1 KGHSH, CDR2 LQKENI. Trimming at V came to 3 bases and at J to 1 base, leaving 5 bases not matched to a gene. CDR3 nucleotides: TGTGCCAGCTCACCCCAGGGACAGCGGAACACTGAAGCTTTCTTT. Translation gives CASSPQGQRNTEAFF.

CDR3 protein: CASSFRQGNQPQHF. The CDR3 DNA reads TGTGCCAGCAGCTTTCGACAGGGCAATCAGCCCCAGCATTTT. The J gene is TRBJ1-5, the V gene TRBV7-8; perhaps TRBD1 as D (6 bases). The CDR3 consists of 14 residues. CDR1 and CDR2 (germline): SGHVS, FQNEAQ. V was trimmed by 3 bases and J by 2 bases, leaving 8 bases between them.

The J gene is TRBJ1-1, the V gene TRBV19; 11 positions match TRBD1. J lost 5 bases, V lost 7 bases, and 9 bases had no gene match. Germline CDR1 is LNHDA and CDR2 is SQIVND (reference sequence). The CDR3 is 15 residues long. CDR3 sequence reads: CASIRDRGFGTEAFF. The CDR3 bases are TGTGCCAGTATTAGGGACAGGGGGTTCGGGACTGAAGCTTTCTTT.

The rearrangement links TRBV12-5 to TRBJ2-2, with TRBD1 as a possible D gene (6 bases). Germline loops: CDR1 LGHNT, CDR2 FRNRAP. Trimming stripped 6 bases from V and 6 bases from J, with 17 bases between. The CDR3 is 15 residues long. The CDR3 is CASGENRVRAGELFF. The DNA for the CDR3 is TGTGCTAGTGGAGAGAACAGGGTAAGGGCCGGGGAGCTGTTTTTT.

The rearrangement uses TRBV7-2 and TRBJ1-2, with a tentative D call TRBD1 (5 bases). Per the germline V gene, CDR1 is SGHTA and CDR2 is FQGNSA. The length of the CDR3 is 15 residues. V was cut by 5 bases and J by 5 bases, with 18 bases left in between. The CDR3 DNA is TGTGCCAGCAGCCTCGTCCAGGGTGCGGTTTATGGCTACACCTTC. Residues: CASSLVQGAVYGYTF.

The chain combines TRBV29-1 with TRBJ2-7, with TRBD1 matching over 10 bases. Unmatched junction bases numbered 6, after V lost 3 bases and J lost 7 bases. The CDR3 is 13 residues long. Germline loops: CDR1 SQVTM, CDR2 ANQGSEA. CDR3 in amino acids: CSVEDGQGDEQYF. The CDR3 bases are TGCAGCGTTGAGGATGGACAGGGGGATGAGCAGTACTTC.

This chain connects TRBV4-1 to TRBJ1-1; D is perhaps TRBD1 (6 bases). This CDR3 comprises 16 residues. Germline CDR1 is MGHRA and CDR2 is YSYEKL. The V gene lost 0 bases and the J gene lost 0 bases, with 11 bases spanning the gap. CDR3 sequence reads: CASSQDAGQMNTEAFF. CDR3 nucleotide sequence: TGCGCCAGCAGCCAAGATGCCGGACAGATGAACACTGAAGCTTTCTTT.

The chain recombines TRBV6-5 with TRBJ1-2; D not resolved. The CDR3 is made up of 14 amino acids. The germline V and J ends were trimmed by 7 bases and 0 bases, with 12 bases remaining between them. Germline V gives CDR1 MNHEY, CDR2 SVGAGI. As DNA, the CDR3 is TGTGCCAGCACCCAGACCCTCGCTAACTATGGCTACACCTTC. It codes for CASTQTLANYGYTF.

The genes are TRBV7-3 and TRBJ1-4; D unresolved. Trimming took 0 bases from V and 0 from J, leaving 11 bases between them. The CDR3 extends over 17 amino acids. CDR1 is SGHTA and CDR2 is FQGTGA in the germline V gene. CDR3 residues: CASSLTRIVATNEKLFF. In nucleotides, the CDR3 is TGTGCCAGCAGCTTAACCAGGATTGTTGCAACTAATGAAAAACTGTTTTTT.

The chain couples TRBV10-3 to TRBJ1-1; TRBD1 matches at 8 bases. V lost 5 bases and J lost 5; bases outside the gene matches: 7. This CDR3 has 14 amino acids. Germline assignment: CDR1 ENHRY and CDR2 SYGVKD. The CDR3 DNA sequence: TGTGCCATCAGTAGACAGGGGACCGTAACTGAAGCTTTCTTT. Protein: CAISRQGTVTEAFF.

As regards this clone: At the DNA level, this CDR3 is encoded by other sequences in the same sample as well. This chain connects TRBV18 to TRBJ1-1; D gene unclear. V lost 2 bases to trimming and J lost 4 bases, with 5 bases between them. CDR1 and CDR2 (germline): KGHSH, LQKENI. The CDR3 runs 12 residues. The CDR3 spells CASSPGSTEAFF. Here the CDR3 DNA reads TGTGCCAGCTCACCAGGCAGCACTGAAGCTTTCTTT.

The chain links TRBV30 to TRBJ1-4, with a weak D call TRBD1 (5 bases). Trimming shortened V by 2 bases and J by 8 bases, and 18 bases separated the two germline ends. Germline-derived CDR1 and CDR2 are GTSNPN and SVGIG (reference sequence). The CDR3 is made up of 15 amino acids. In DNA form, the CDR3 reads TGTGCCTGGAGTAACACCGGGACCACGGGGGAAAAACTGTTTTTT. Its protein is CAWSNTGTTGEKLFF.

V gene TRBV19 combines with J gene TRBJ2-5; D may be TRBD2 (6 bases). V dropped 5 bases and J dropped 7 bases, with 23 bases sitting between them. Looked up from germline, CDR1 is LNHDA and CDR2 is SQIVND (reference sequence). The CDR3 length is 16 residues. The CDR3 nucleotides read TGTGCCAGTAGTGCAGCGCGAGCCGGGAGTATCGGGACCCAGTACTTC. Protein product: CASSAARAGSIGTQYF.

The V call is TRBV6-5, the J call TRBJ2-2, with D perhaps matching TRBD1 or TRBD2 (5 bases each). Trimming stripped 0 bases from V and 4 bases from J, with 9 bases between. Germline V gives CDR1 MNHEY, CDR2 SVGAGI. There are 15 residues in the CDR3. CDR3 in amino acids: CASSYSGTGTGELFF. The CDR3 region has the DNA TGTGCCAGCAGTTACTCGGGGACGGGCACCGGGGAGCTGTTTTTT.

J is TRBJ2-2 and V is TRBV4-3, with 7 positions matching TRBD1. The V segment lost 1 base and the J segment 5 bases; nucleotides outside the gene matches: 10. Germline V lookup: CDR1 LGHNA, CDR2 YSLEER. The CDR3 is 17 amino acids. CDR3 DNA: TGCGCCAGCAGCCAAGGGCCCCCGGGACAGCTAACCGGGGAGCTGTTTTTT. Translating gives CASSQGPPGQLTGELFF.

J is TRBJ1-5 and V is TRBV27; D is ambiguous. V shed 4 bases and J shed 2 bases, with 9 bases lying between them. The CDR3 consists of 14 residues. Germline loops: CDR1 MNHEY, CDR2 SMNVEV (reference sequence). CDR3 nucleotide sequence: TGTGCCAGCAGTTCCTACAGTCGCAATCAGCCCCAGCATTTT. This translates into CASSSYSRNQPQHF.

The rearrangement uses TRBV2 and TRBJ1-3; D is perhaps TRBD1 (5 bases). Trimming stripped 5 bases from V and 2 bases from J, with 13 bases between. This CDR3 comprises 15 residues. The germline V gene encodes CDR1 SNHLY and CDR2 FYNNEI. CDR3 bases: TGTGCCAGCAGTCGGGGGAGGATGACTGGAAACACCATATATTTT. This sequence encodes CASSRGRMTGNTIYF. Filled out from reference TRBV2 and TRBJ1-3, the complete variable domain reads EPEVTQTPSHQVTQMGQEVILRCVPISNHLYFYWYRQILGQKVEFLVSFYNNEISEKSEIFDDQFSVERPDGSNFTLKIRSTKLEDSAMYFCASSRGRMTGNTIYFGEGSWLTVV.

V is TRBV5-5 and J is TRBJ1-5, with D perhaps TRBD1 (6 bases). V lost 3 bases and J 5 bases, leaving 12 bases between the germline ends. The CDR3 covers 14 residues. Germline lookup yields CDR1 SGHKS and CDR2 YYEKEE (reference sequence). The DNA for the CDR3 is TGTGCCAGCAGCTCTCCGGGACACCATCAGCCCCAGCATTTT. It specifies CASSSPGHHQPQHF.

The chain is built from TRBV4-1 and TRBJ1-2; a possible D gene is TRBD1 (5 bases). This CDR3 spans 14 amino acids. V lost 3 bases and J lost 2, with 10 bases in between. Germline CDR1 is MGHRA and CDR2 is YSYEKL. CDR3: CASSHGDGNYGYTF. CDR3 coding DNA: TGCGCCAGCAGCCATGGGGACGGGAACTATGGCTACACCTTC.

This chain uses TRBV4-3 with TRBJ2-7; D call uncertain. The CDR3 is made up of 16 amino acids. With 0 bases removed from V and 3 bases from J, the gap between germline ends came to 15 bases. CDR1 is LGHNA, CDR2 YSLEER, per germline. The CDR3: CASSQDLEAPVYEQYF. The CDR3 coding sequence is TGCGCCAGCAGCCAAGATCTCGAGGCCCCGGTCTACGAGCAGTACTTC.